This record concerns one T cell receptor beta chain sequence. A single base separates this from a much larger clone, so it may be a read error. A library of TCRbeta sequences, prepared with unique molecular identifiers, was generated. TCRdb ran MiXCR on the PCR reads and lists one entry per CDR3 protein. In the table there are 500,000 or so distinct CDR3 sequences, 30% to 35% of which are singletons. In germline, CDR1 is SGHTA, CDR2 FQGNSA. Trimming removed 3 bases at V and 0 bases at J, with 7 bases between. This CDR3 comprises 14 residues. The data originate from a study of T-cell reconstitution after alpha-beta-depleted transplantation in children.

Sequences were derived from PBMCs from the stem cell graft donor, sampled from the stem cell graft. The chain uses TRBV7-2 and TRBJ2-3, with unresolved D. The receptor comes from a human donor who donated a stem cell graft to a child with aplastic anemia. The CDR3 reads CASSFQTSTDTQYF. The CDR3 DNA sequence: TGTGCCAGCAGCTTCCAGACTAGCACAGATACGCAGTATTTT.